This is a list of T cell receptor beta chains from one sample in a study of cytomegalovirus exposure and HLA in healthy donors. Method: immunoSEQ multiplex PCR; TCRdb's copy keeps in-frame clones and lacks some. The sample has 65,000 to 90,000 clones; roughly 78% are singletons. Material: PBMCs. These receptors were obtained from a woman aged 40 to 50 in good health and CMV-seropositive. Each CDR3 is given with its conserved first and last residue. Each record gives: V gene, D gene, J gene, clone size, CDR3 protein, CDR3 DNA. A D gene is named only where the DNA matches it firmly. Clone size, where shown, is once, few, many, or a class for clones that have expanded.

V: TRBV6-1
D: TRBD1
J: TRBJ1-2
size: few
CDR3: CASSGDRTNYGYTF
DNA: TGTGCCAGCAGTGGGGACAGGACAAACTATGGCTACACCTTC

V: TRBV10-3
D: -
J: TRBJ2-3
size: -
CDR3: CAISEPGRGTDTQYF
DNA: TGTGCCATCAGTGAACCGGGGAGAGGGACAGATACGCAGTATTTT

V: TRBV7-9
D: TRBD1
J: TRBJ1-2
size: -
CDR3: CSSSLDRAGYTF
DNA: TGTTCCAGCAGTCTGGACAGGGCCGGCTACACCTTC

V: TRBV14
D: TRBD1
J: TRBJ2-2
size: -
CDR3: CASSPRTPTTGGVGTGELFF
DNA: TGTGCCAGCAGCCCACGAACACCCACGACAGGGGGCGTCGGCACCGGGGAGCTGTTTTTT

V: TRBV10-3
D: -
J: TRBJ1-2
size: -
CDR3: CAISEGGAGAERYGYTF
DNA: TGTGCCATCAGTGAGGGAGGGGCAGGAGCTGAACGATATGGCTACACCTTC

V: TRBV11-2
D: TRBD2
J: TRBJ2-5
size: -
CDR3: CASSPPASGAQETQYF
DNA: TGTGCCAGCAGCCCCCCGGCTAGCGGGGCCCAAGAGACCCAGTACTTC

V: TRBV11-2
D: -
J: TRBJ1-3
size: -
CDR3: CASNPQGIGNTIYF
DNA: TGTGCCAGCAACCCACAGGGTATTGGAAACACCATATATTTT

V: TRBV9
D: TRBD2
J: TRBJ2-1
size: -
CDR3: CASSATSGVYNEQFF
DNA: TGTGCCAGCAGTGCGACTAGCGGGGTTTACAATGAGCAGTTCTTC

V: TRBV11-3
D: -
J: TRBJ1-4
size: few
CDR3: CASSSWRDGEKLFF
DNA: TGTGCCAGCAGTTCGTGGAGGGATGGCGAAAAACTGTTTTTT

V: TRBV5-4
D: -
J: TRBJ1-5
size: medium-sized
CDR3: CASSARGSNLPQHF
DNA: TGTGCCAGCAGCGCCCGAGGGTCCAATTTGCCCCAGCATTTT

V: TRBV9
D: -
J: TRBJ2-5
size: -
CDR3: CASSVSGPQETQYF
DNA: TGTGCCAGCAGCGTAAGCGGCCCCCAAGAGACCCAGTACTTC

V: TRBV7-7
D: TRBD2
J: TRBJ2-5
size: -
CDR3: CASSPGLAGGQETQYF
DNA: TGTGCCAGCAGCCCCGGACTAGCGGGGGGCCAAGAGACCCAGTACTTC

V: TRBV4-2
D: TRBD2
J: TRBJ2-1
size: -
CDR3: CASSRSGQYNEQFF
DNA: TGTGCCAGCAGCCGTAGCGGGCAGTACAATGAGCAGTTCTTC

V: TRBV14
D: TRBD1
J: TRBJ2-7
size: -
CDR3: CASRGTGALSYEQYF
DNA: TGTGCCAGCAGGGGGACAGGGGCCCTCTCCTACGAGCAGTACTTC

V: TRBV5-4
D: TRBD1
J: TRBJ1-3
size: -
CDR3: CASSKGQGSVFAGNTIYF
DNA: TGTGCCAGCAGCAAGGGACAGGGGTCTGTCTTCGCGGGAAACACCATATATTTT

V: TRBV9
D: TRBD2
J: TRBJ2-5
size: few
CDR3: CASSADGGGLETQYF
DNA: TGTGCCAGCAGCGCCGACGGGGGGGGGCTGGAGACCCAGTACTTC

V: TRBV5-1
D: TRBD1
J: TRBJ1-4
size: -
CDR3: CASSFDAGTANEKLFF
DNA: TGCGCCAGCAGCTTCGATGCCGGGACAGCTAATGAAAAACTGTTTTTT

V: TRBV30
D: -
J: TRBJ1-1
size: few
CDR3: CAWSTHTEAFF
DNA: TGTGCCTGGAGTACACACACTGAAGCTTTCTTT

V: TRBV6-1
D: -
J: TRBJ2-4
size: -
CDR3: CASSGTLPQGIQYF
DNA: TGTGCCAGCAGTGGGACCCTTCCTCAGGGCATTCAGTACTTC

V: TRBV5-4
D: TRBD1
J: TRBJ1-2
size: -
CDR3: CASSRDRDYGYTF
DNA: TGTGCCAGCAGCAGGGACAGGGACTATGGCTACACCTTC

V: TRBV21-1
D: -
J: TRBJ1-5
size: -
CDR3: CASRTSRRQPNQPQHF
DNA: TGTGCCAGCAGGACCTCCAGGAGACAGCCCAATCAGCCCCAGCATTTT

V: TRBV11-2
D: TRBD1
J: TRBJ1-2
size: -
CDR3: CASSSLQGGKLGVNYGYTF
DNA: TGTGCCAGCAGCTCGCTACAGGGGGGGAAGCTCGGAGTTAACTATGGCTACACCTTC

V: TRBV10-2
D: TRBD1
J: TRBJ2-7
size: -
CDR3: CASSDPGQGLSYEQYF
DNA: TGCGCCAGCAGTGATCCAGGACAGGGCCTCTCCTACGAGCAGTACTTC

V: TRBV6-6
D: -
J: TRBJ1-6
size: -
CDR3: CASSYSTSGPLHF
DNA: TGTGCCAGCAGTTACTCGACCTCAGGACCCCTCCACTTT

V: TRBV7-3
D: TRBD2
J: TRBJ2-1
size: -
CDR3: CASSPMGGYGSYNEQFF
DNA: TGTGCCAGCAGCCCGATGGGGGGGTACGGCTCCTACAATGAGCAGTTCTTC

V: TRBV9
D: TRBD2
J: TRBJ2-5
size: once
CDR3: CASSPGLAWETQYF
DNA: TGTGCCAGCAGCCCTGGACTAGCCTGGGAGACCCAGTACTTC

V: TRBV27
D: TRBD1
J: TRBJ1-5
size: -
CDR3: CATRRQGPNQPQHF
DNA: TGTGCCACCAGAAGACAGGGACCCAATCAGCCCCAGCATTTT

V: TRBV5-4
D: -
J: TRBJ2-5
size: -
CDR3: CASSLGFGRAAFQETQYF
DNA: TGTGCCAGCAGCTTGGGGTTCGGGCGGGCTGCTTTTCAAGAGACCCAGTACTTC

V: TRBV29-1
D: -
J: TRBJ2-5
size: -
CDR3: CSVESGQGTETQYF
DNA: TGCAGCGTTGAGTCCGGTCAGGGAACTGAGACCCAGTACTTC

V: TRBV11-3
D: TRBD1
J: TRBJ1-3
size: -
CDR3: CASSRGQRVRNTIYF
DNA: TGTGCCAGCAGCCGGGGACAGCGCGTTAGAAACACCATATATTTT

V: TRBV9
D: TRBD2
J: TRBJ2-1
size: -
CDR3: CASSAQGALAGDNEQFF
DNA: TGTGCCAGCAGCGCCCAAGGGGCCCTAGCGGGCGACAATGAGCAGTTCTTC

V: TRBV5-4
D: TRBD1
J: TRBJ2-3
size: -
CDR3: CASSLEGDRGDTQYF
DNA: TGTGCCAGCAGCTTGGAGGGGGACAGGGGAGATACGCAGTATTTT

V: TRBV25-1
D: TRBD1
J: TRBJ2-7
size: -
CDR3: CASSEFGQVHEQYF
DNA: TGTGCCAGCAGTGAATTTGGACAGGTTCACGAGCAGTACTTC

V: TRBV5-1
D: -
J: TRBJ1-2
size: few
CDR3: CASMGANYGYTF
DNA: TGCGCCAGCATGGGAGCTAACTATGGCTACACCTTC